One sample yielded the 19 T cell receptor beta chains listed below, sequenced in a study of T cell responses to AZD1222 COVID-19 vaccine. The method was immunoSEQ multiplex PCR; TCRdb's version includes in-frame clones alone and lacks a portion of them. Of under 200,000 clones listed, approximately 93% are singletons. Sequencing used peripheral blood, obtained on day 0 of AZD1222 vaccination. These receptors were collected from an adult in good health.

As concerns this clone: Different DNA sequences within this sample yield the same CDR3. The chain recombines TRBV12-3 or TRBV12-4 with TRBJ1-1, with D unclear. This CDR3 has 12 amino acids. V was cut by 3 bases and J by 5 bases, with 7 bases left in between. The CDR3 DNA reads as TGTGCCAGCAGTTTCGGAGTAACTGAAGCTTTCTTT. This sequence encodes CASSFGVTEAFF.

The rearrangement joins TRBV7-8 to TRBJ2-2; D possibly corresponds to TRBD1 (5 bases). Germline CDR1 and CDR2: SGHVS and FQNEAQ. V was clipped by 2 bases and J by 0 bases, with 16 bases between them. The CDR3 spans 18 residues. CDR3 in DNA: TGTGCCAGCAGCTTAAATGTGGGCAGGGCCGCGAACACCGGGGAGCTGTTTTTT. This codes for CASSLNVGRAANTGELFF.

The chain is built from TRBV19 and TRBJ1-5; 10 bases align to TRBD1. The germline CDR1 and CDR2 sequences are LNHDA and SQIVND (reference sequence). J was trimmed by 8 bases and V by 5 bases; bases with no gene match: 3. The CDR3 has 13 amino acids. For the CDR3, the DNA is TGTGCCAGTAGTCCGGACAGGGGGAAGCCCCAGCATTTT. Its translation is CASSPDRGKPQHF.

The chain has TRBV20-1 and TRBJ1-2; D may be TRBD1 (5 bases). The germline CDR1 and CDR2 sequences are DFQATT and SNEGSKA (reference sequence). Trimming took off 3 bases at V and 2 bases at J, with 25 bases between the two ends. The CDR3 spans 18 residues. The CDR3 DNA reads TGCAGTGCTAGTTCTAGGTGGAGATTATACAGGAGAAACTATGGCTACACCTTC. Protein product: CSASSRWRLYRRNYGYTF.

J is TRBJ2-3 and V is TRBV5-1, with D hard to call. This CDR3 is 15 amino acids long. Trimming took 1 base from V and 6 from J, leaving 15 bases between them. Per the germline V gene, CDR1 is SGHRS and CDR2 is YFSETQ. CDR3 sequence reads: CASSLNKITGDTQYF. The CDR3 DNA follows: TGCGCCAGCAGCTTGAACAAAATTACTGGGGATACGCAGTATTTT.

The chain is built from TRBV27 and TRBJ2-7; perhaps TRBD1 as D (5 bases). CDR1 MNHEY and CDR2 SMNVEV come from the germline V gene (reference sequence). The CDR3 consists of 14 residues. V was cut by 5 bases and J by 1 base, with 12 bases left in between. DNA of the CDR3: TGTGCCAGCAGTCCCCTGACAGCATCCTACGAGCAGTACTTC. This gives the protein CASSPLTASYEQYF.

V and J are TRBV6-5 and TRBJ2-1; 9 nucleotides align to TRBD2. CDR3 length equals 14 residues. CDR1 and CDR2 from the germline V gene are MNHEY and SVGAGI. Germline trimming cut 7 bases from V and 9 bases from J; bases unmatched to any gene: 10. CDR3 in DNA: TGTGCCAGCACTAGCGGGGCGACGCTTAGTGAGCAGTTCTTC. It is translated as CASTSGATLSEQFF.

The CDR3 is CASSLAGDRVGYTF. CDR3 bases: TGTGCCAGCAGCTTGGCCGGGGACAGGGTTGGCTACACCTTC. The rearrangement links TRBV5-6 to TRBJ1-2; 9 bases line up with TRBD1. In germline, CDR1 is SGHDT, CDR2 YYEEEE. With V trimmed by 0 bases and J by 7 bases, 4 bases remained unmatched. The CDR3 runs to 14 residues. The variable domain in full, completed from reference TRBV5-6 and TRBJ1-2, reads DAGVTQSPTHLIKTRGQQVTLRCSPKSGHDTVSWYQQALGQGPQFIFQYYEEEERQRGNFPDRFSGHQFPNYSSELNVNALLLGDSALYLCASSLAGDRVGYTFGSGTRLTVV.

V is TRBV6-1 and J is TRBJ2-7; D remains ambiguous. The CDR3 runs 15 residues. Trimming removed 2 bases at V and 6 bases at J, with 17 bases between. Germline CDR1 and CDR2: MNHNS and SASEGT. The CDR3 DNA reads as TGTGCCAGCAGTGAACCTCTGTCCTCGCGATCCGAGCAGTACTTC. It codes for CASSEPLSSRSEQYF.

This chain joins TRBV18 and TRBJ2-7, with D possibly matching TRBD2 (5 bases). Trimming removed 0 bases at V and 3 bases at J, with 9 bases between. The CDR3 extends over 14 amino acids. Looked up from germline, CDR1 is KGHSH and CDR2 is LQKENI. The CDR3 loop is CASSPPSGDYEQYF. As DNA, the CDR3 is TGTGCCAGCTCACCACCATCCGGGGACTACGAGCAGTACTTC. The complete variable domain, with remaining parts taken from reference TRBV18 and TRBJ2-7, reads NAGVMQNPRHLVRRRGQEARLRCSPMKGHSHVYWYRQLPEEGLKFMVYLQKENIIDESGMPKERFSAEFPKEGPSILRIQQVVRGDSAAYFCASSPPSGDYEQYFGPGTRLTVT.

This clone occurred once. The chain recombines TRBV15 with TRBJ2-7; D remains ambiguous. The length of the CDR3 is 15 residues. CDR1 and CDR2 (germline): LNHNV, YYDKDF (reference sequence). Trimming cost V 0 bases and J 0 bases, with 9 bases left between them. CDR3 region: CATSRDSVGSYEQYF. The DNA of the CDR3 is TGTGCCACCAGCAGAGATTCGGTAGGCTCCTACGAGCAGTACTTC.

J is TRBJ1-2 and V is TRBV9; unclear D gene. CDR1 and CDR2 from the germline V gene are SGDLS and YYNGEE. The CDR3 is 12 amino acids. V was trimmed by 0 bases and J by 0 bases, leaving 0 bases between them. CDR3 nucleotide sequence: TGTGCCAGCAGCGTAGCTAACTATGGCTACACCTTC. Encoded protein: CASSVANYGYTF.

The V and J genes are TRBV12-2 and TRBJ2-7; the tabulated D call, TRBD2, remains unverified against the DNA. TRBV12-2 is a known pseudogene. The CDR3 totals 18 residues. The CDR3 spells CASRPYPRKYGSSYEQYF. The CDR3 DNA reads as TGTGCAAGTCGCCCTTACCCTCGGAAATACGGGAGCTCCTACGAGCAGTACTTC.

This chain uses TRBV25-1 with TRBJ1-1, with 7 positions matching TRBD1. The CDR3 spans 13 residues. V dropped 6 bases and J dropped 5; count of bases not matched to a gene: 6. Germline V gene sequence: CDR1 MGHDK, CDR2 SYGVNS. The CDR3 sequence: CASSRGTETEAFF. For the CDR3, the DNA is TGTGCCAGCAGCAGAGGGACAGAAACTGAAGCTTTCTTT.

This clone was seen more than once but under ten times. V gene TRBV11-2 combines with J gene TRBJ1-3, with a tentative D call TRBD1 (6 bases). The germline V and J ends were trimmed by 5 bases and 0 bases, with 14 bases remaining between them. Germline assignment: CDR1 SGHAT and CDR2 FQNNGV. CDR3 size: 16 residues. The CDR3 region is CASSILSGDSGNTIYF. CDR3 DNA: TGTGCCAGCAGCATATTATCAGGGGACTCTGGAAACACCATATATTTT.

The table lists this clone with many counts. The rearrangement links TRBV7-2 to TRBJ1-5; possible D gene TRBD1, 5 bases. Germline assignment: CDR1 SGHTA and CDR2 FQGNSA. The CDR3 runs to 15 residues. Trimming cost V 5 bases and J 0 bases, with 11 bases left between them. The CDR3: CASSPPGGSNQPQHF. The CDR3 nucleotides are TGTGCCAGCAGCCCCCCGGGGGGTAGCAATCAGCCCCAGCATTTT.

This sequence joins TRBV4-1 and TRBJ2-2; tentatively, D is TRBD2 (6 bases). CDR3 size: 16 residues. Germline V gene lookup returns CDR1 MGHRA and CDR2 YSYEKL. Between the trimmed V and J ends, which lost 1 base and 6 bases, there was a span of 15 bases. Written as DNA, the CDR3 is TGCGCCAGCAGCCAAGGGGACGGGAGCTTTCCCGGGGAGCTGTTTTTT. Translation: CASSQGDGSFPGELFF.

This rearrangement joins TRBV30 to TRBJ1-6, with D perhaps matching TRBD1 (6 bases). The CDR3 totals 12 residues. V lost 3 bases and J lost 10, with 10 bases in between. The V gene's germline CDR1 is GTSNPN and CDR2 SVGIG (reference sequence). The CDR3 DNA reads as TGTGCCTGGAGCGAACAGGGATCACCCCTCCACTTT. This encodes CAWSEQGSPLHF. The full variable domain, completed using reference TRBV30 and TRBJ1-6, is SQTIHQWPATLVQPVGSPLSLECTVEGTSNPNLYWYRQAAGRGLQLLFYSVGIGQISSEVPQNLSASRPQDRQFILSSKKLLLSDSGFYLCAWSEQGSPLHFGNGTRLTVT.

The rearrangement joins TRBV27 to TRBJ1-5; tentatively, D is TRBD1 (5 bases). V lost 2 bases and J lost 6, with 11 bases in between. CDR3 length equals 14 residues. Germline CDR1 and CDR2: MNHEY and SMNVEV (reference sequence). CDR3 protein: CASSLVGDLQPQHF. The CDR3 coding sequence is TGTGCCAGCAGTTTAGTCGGGGACCTTCAGCCCCAGCATTTT.